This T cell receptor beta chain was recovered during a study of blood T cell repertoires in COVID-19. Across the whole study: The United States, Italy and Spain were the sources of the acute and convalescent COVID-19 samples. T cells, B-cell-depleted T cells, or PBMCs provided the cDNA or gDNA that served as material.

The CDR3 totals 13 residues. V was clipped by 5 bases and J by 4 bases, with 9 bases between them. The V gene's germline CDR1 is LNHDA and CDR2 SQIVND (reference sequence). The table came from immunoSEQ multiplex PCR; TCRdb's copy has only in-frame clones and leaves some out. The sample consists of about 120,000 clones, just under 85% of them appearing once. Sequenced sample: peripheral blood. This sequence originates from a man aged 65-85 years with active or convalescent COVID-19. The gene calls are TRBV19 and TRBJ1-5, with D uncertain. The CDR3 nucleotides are TGTGCCAGTAGTGGCAGAGGGAATCAGCCCCAGCATTTT. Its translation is CASSGRGNQPQHF.